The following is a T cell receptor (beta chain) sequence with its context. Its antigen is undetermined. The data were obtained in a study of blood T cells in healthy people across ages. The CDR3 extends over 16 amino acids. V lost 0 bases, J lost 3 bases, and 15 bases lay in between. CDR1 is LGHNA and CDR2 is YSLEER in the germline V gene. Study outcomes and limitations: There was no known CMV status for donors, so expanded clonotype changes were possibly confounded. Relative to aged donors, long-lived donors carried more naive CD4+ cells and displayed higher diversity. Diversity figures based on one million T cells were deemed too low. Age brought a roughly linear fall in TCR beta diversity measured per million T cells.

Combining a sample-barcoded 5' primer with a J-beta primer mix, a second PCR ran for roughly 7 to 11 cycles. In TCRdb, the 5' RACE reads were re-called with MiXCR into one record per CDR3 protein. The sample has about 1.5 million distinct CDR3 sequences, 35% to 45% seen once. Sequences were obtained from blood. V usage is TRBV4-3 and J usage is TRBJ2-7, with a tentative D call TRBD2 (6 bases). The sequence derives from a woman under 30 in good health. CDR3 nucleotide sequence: TGCGCCAGCAGCCAAGAGGGGCCGGGAGTCTACTACGAGCAGTACTTC. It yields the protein CASSQEGPGVYYEQYF.